These T cell receptor beta chains were read from a single sample in a study of cytomegalovirus exposure and HLA in healthy donors. Here immunoSEQ multiplex PCR was the method, and the copy in TCRdb shows in-frame clones only, minus some. Of 65,000 to 95,000 clones in the sample, more than 85% were seen once. The sequencing input was PBMCs. Receptors originate from a woman aged 25 to 39 in good health and CMV-seronegative. CDR3s include the opening cysteine and the closing phenylalanine or tryptophan. Each record gives: CDR3 length, clone size, V gene, J gene, D gene, CDR3 DNA, CDR3 protein. The D gene is left open where the match is weak. The size entry is marked missing in some rows and otherwise reads once, few, many or a size class.

length: 16
size: -
V: TRBV6-6
J: TRBJ1-3
D: TRBD1
DNA: TGTGCCGGGGGAAGTTTGACAGGGCTGGGTTCTGGCACCATATATTTT
CDR3: CAGGSLTGLGSGTIYF

length: 16
size: -
V: TRBV5-1
J: TRBJ2-1
D: TRBD2
DNA: TGCGCCAGCAGCCCCCCCGGGGGACTAGCGGGATATGAGCAGTTCTTC
CDR3: CASSPPGGLAGYEQFF

length: 16
size: once
V: TRBV9
J: TRBJ1-6
D: -
DNA: TGTGCCAGCAGCGCTGGACAGTCCAGTTCCGGATCACCCCTCCACTTT
CDR3: CASSAGQSSSGSPLHF

length: 13
size: -
V: TRBV28
J: TRBJ1-1
D: -
DNA: TGTGCCAGCATCAATTCAGTCTCGCCTGAAGCTTTCTTT
CDR3: CASINSVSPEAFF

length: 16
size: -
V: TRBV30
J: TRBJ1-4
D: -
DNA: TGTGCCTGGAGTGATATAATTCGGGCAGGAGGTGAAAAACTGTTTTTT
CDR3: CAWSDIIRAGGEKLFF

length: 16
size: -
V: TRBV19
J: TRBJ2-1
D: -
DNA: TGTGCCAGTACTGAGGCGGGGAAGGCCTCCTACAATGAGCAGTTCTTC
CDR3: CASTEAGKASYNEQFF

length: 15
size: once
V: TRBV6-1
J: TRBJ2-3
D: -
DNA: TGTGCCAGCAGTGAGTGGAGGGAGAGGGCAGATACGCAGTATTTT
CDR3: CASSEWRERADTQYF

length: 16
size: once
V: TRBV5-1
J: TRBJ1-1
D: TRBD1
DNA: TGCGCCAGCAGCTCCCGGACAGGGGAGGTTGTGGCTGAAGCTTTCTTT
CDR3: CASSSRTGEVVAEAFF

length: 12
size: -
V: TRBV19
J: TRBJ1-3
D: -
DNA: TGTGCCAGTACAGACTCTGGAAACACCATATATTTT
CDR3: CASTDSGNTIYF

length: 14
size: -
V: TRBV5-1
J: TRBJ2-2
D: -
DNA: TGCGCCAGCAGCTTGTCAGGGAACACCGGGGAGCTGTTTTTT
CDR3: CASSLSGNTGELFF

length: 13
size: -
V: TRBV9
J: TRBJ2-3
D: -
DNA: TGTGCCAGCAGCGTTCAGGTGCGAGATACGCAGTATTTT
CDR3: CASSVQVRDTQYF

length: 11
size: once
V: TRBV6-6
J: TRBJ1-2
D: -
DNA: TGTGCCAGCAGTTACTCTCTTTTGTACACCTTC
CDR3: CASSYSLLYTF

length: 13
size: once
V: TRBV7-2
J: TRBJ2-5
D: TRBD2
DNA: TGTGCCAGCAGCTTAGACAGCGGGGGACCCCGCTACTTC
CDR3: CASSLDSGGPRYF

length: 15
size: once
V: TRBV4-1
J: TRBJ2-3
D: TRBD1
DNA: TGCGCCAGCAGCCAAGATAGGACAGGGGCAGATACGCAGTATTTT
CDR3: CASSQDRTGADTQYF

length: 15
size: -
V: TRBV5-4
J: TRBJ2-7
D: TRBD1
DNA: TGTGCCAGCAGCTCACGGACAGGGAGCTCCTACGAGCAGTACTTC
CDR3: CASSSRTGSSYEQYF

length: 14
size: -
V: TRBV28
J: TRBJ1-5
D: TRBD1
DNA: TGTGCCAGCAGTTTCCAGGGGGCGAAACAGCCCCAGCATTTT
CDR3: CASSFQGAKQPQHF

length: 15
size: -
V: TRBV9
J: TRBJ2-7
D: TRBD1
DNA: TGTGCCAGCAGCGTAGGACAGGGAAGGAGCTACGAGCAGTACTTC
CDR3: CASSVGQGRSYEQYF

length: 18
size: -
V: TRBV7-3
J: TRBJ2-1
D: -
DNA: TGTGCCAGTGCTACCCACCGTGGGGAGTTTTCCGCCTACAATGAGCAGTTCTTC
CDR3: CASATHRGEFSAYNEQFF

length: 13
size: once
V: TRBV5-6
J: TRBJ2-7
D: -
DNA: TGTGCCAGCAGGGGGAGCGGGTCCTACGAGCAGTACTTC
CDR3: CASRGSGSYEQYF

length: 15
size: -
V: TRBV11-2
J: TRBJ2-1
D: TRBD2
DNA: TGTGCCAGCAGCCCTAGCGGGAGCCCCTACAATGAGCAGTTCTTC
CDR3: CASSPSGSPYNEQFF

length: 15
size: -
V: TRBV6-1
J: TRBJ2-3
D: -
DNA: TGTGCCAGCAGTACAGGGTCCTTAGGCACAGATACGCAGTATTTT
CDR3: CASSTGSLGTDTQYF

length: 14
size: -
V: TRBV9
J: TRBJ1-2
D: TRBD1
DNA: TGTGCCAGCAGCTCCTCGAGCACAGGGGTCGGCTACACCTTC
CDR3: CASSSSSTGVGYTF

length: 19
size: -
V: TRBV7-9
J: TRBJ2-1
D: TRBD1
DNA: TGTGCCAGCAGCTTAAGTTTACTGGGACAGGGGAGCTCCTACAATGAGCAGTTCTTC
CDR3: CASSLSLLGQGSSYNEQFF

length: 15
size: -
V: TRBV27
J: TRBJ2-7
D: -
DNA: TGTGCCAGCAGCCTACAGGGGAGGACTCCCTACGAGCAGTACTTC
CDR3: CASSLQGRTPYEQYF

length: 13
size: -
V: TRBV27
J: TRBJ1-1
D: -
DNA: TGTGCCAGCAGGCTCGGGAGGAACACTGAAGCTTTCTTT
CDR3: CASRLGRNTEAFF

length: 14
size: -
V: TRBV18
J: TRBJ1-5
D: TRBD1
DNA: TGTGCCAGCTCATTCGAGGGGGCGAGGCAGCCCCAGCATTTT
CDR3: CASSFEGARQPQHF

length: 17
size: -
V: TRBV18
J: TRBJ2-1
D: -
DNA: TGTGCCAGCTCAGCTCCCGCCGGGACAAGCTCCTACAATGAGCAGTTCTTC
CDR3: CASSAPAGTSSYNEQFF

length: 14
size: -
V: TRBV5-1
J: TRBJ1-6
D: -
DNA: TGCGCCAGCAGCGCGCGTCTCGTTGGTTCACCCCTCCACTTT
CDR3: CASSARLVGSPLHF

length: 15
size: -
V: TRBV6-6
J: TRBJ2-5
D: TRBD2
DNA: TGTGCCAGCAGCGCACTAGCGGGGGGCCAAGAGACCCAGTACTTC
CDR3: CASSALAGGQETQYF

length: 17
size: -
V: TRBV27
J: TRBJ2-1
D: TRBD2
DNA: TGTGCCAGCAGGAGGGCCTCCGGACTAGCTTTACTCGATGAGCAGTTCTTC
CDR3: CASRRASGLALLDEQFF

length: 16
size: -
V: TRBV19
J: TRBJ2-5
D: TRBD2
DNA: TGTGCCAGTAGTATTGGGCTAGCGGGGGCTCAAGAGACCCAGTACTTC
CDR3: CASSIGLAGAQETQYF

length: 14
size: -
V: TRBV18
J: TRBJ1-4
D: -
DNA: TGTGCCAGCTCACCATGGGAGACTAATGAAAAACTGTTTTTT
CDR3: CASSPWETNEKLFF

length: 16
size: -
V: TRBV6-1
J: TRBJ1-2
D: TRBD1
DNA: TGTGCCAGCAGTGAAGCCCTGGACAGGGGGCCAAATGGCTACACCTTC
CDR3: CASSEALDRGPNGYTF

length: 15
size: -
V: TRBV7-3
J: TRBJ1-5
D: TRBD1
DNA: TGTGCCAGCAGCTCGGCTAGGGGGCATTGTCAGCCCCAGCATTTT
CDR3: CASSSARGHCQPQHF

length: 15
size: -
V: TRBV18
J: TRBJ2-3
D: -
DNA: TGTGCCAGCTCACCACGAGAGGGTCGCAGGGATACGCAGTATTTT
CDR3: CASSPREGRRDTQYF

length: 15
size: -
V: TRBV6-5
J: TRBJ2-7
D: TRBD1
DNA: TGTGCCAGCAGTTACCAGGACAGGGGTACGTACGAGCAGTACTTC
CDR3: CASSYQDRGTYEQYF

length: 15
size: -
V: TRBV27
J: TRBJ2-5
D: TRBD2
DNA: TGTGCCAGCAGTTTAGCGGGGGGCCCGGGGGAGACCCAGTACTTC
CDR3: CASSLAGGPGETQYF

length: 12
size: once
V: TRBV30
J: TRBJ1-1
D: -
DNA: TGTGCCTGGAGCGGGGGGACGAGGGAGGCTTTCTTT
CDR3: CAWSGGTREAFF

length: 14
size: -
V: TRBV7-9
J: TRBJ2-1
D: TRBD2
DNA: TGTGCCAGCAGCCCCGGACTAGCGGACTACGAGCAGTTCTTC
CDR3: CASSPGLADYEQFF

length: 16
size: -
V: TRBV5-1
J: TRBJ2-1
D: -
DNA: TGCGCCAGCAGCTTGGAACCGGAGCGTTCCTACAATGAGCAGTTCTTC
CDR3: CASSLEPERSYNEQFF

length: 17
size: few
V: TRBV6-4
J: TRBJ1-2
D: -
DNA: TGTGCCAGCAGCTCAGGCCTACTCGGGGGGGGTAACTATGGCTACACCTTC
CDR3: CASSSGLLGGGNYGYTF

length: 14
size: -
V: TRBV27
J: TRBJ2-1
D: TRBD2
DNA: TGTGCCAGCAGGAATAGCGGGAGGAGAGATGAGCAGTTCTTC
CDR3: CASRNSGRRDEQFF

length: 13
size: -
V: TRBV2
J: TRBJ1-2
D: -
DNA: TGTGCCAGCAGTGATTTACAGGACTATGGCTACACCTTC
CDR3: CASSDLQDYGYTF

length: 14
size: -
V: TRBV10-2
J: TRBJ2-3
D: TRBD1
DNA: TGCGCCAGCAAATCGGGACAGGGAACAGATACGCAGTATTTT
CDR3: CASKSGQGTDTQYF

length: 14
size: few
V: TRBV7-2
J: TRBJ1-2
D: TRBD1
DNA: TGTGCCAGCAGGCACGCACAGGGGCAGCGAGGCTACACCTTC
CDR3: CASRHAQGQRGYTF

length: 15
size: -
V: TRBV10-2
J: TRBJ2-7
D: TRBD1
DNA: TGCGCCAGCAGTCATCGGACAGGGGGAACCTACGAGCAGTACTTC
CDR3: CASSHRTGGTYEQYF

length: 16
size: once
V: TRBV27
J: TRBJ1-2
D: TRBD1
DNA: TGTGCCAGCAGTAAAGGGGACAGGGGGCGAGGTAGTGGCTACACCTTC
CDR3: CASSKGDRGRGSGYTF

length: 15
size: -
V: TRBV11-3
J: TRBJ2-1
D: TRBD2
DNA: TGTGCCAGCAGCTTGGCTAGCGGGAGTATGAATGAGCAGTTCTTC
CDR3: CASSLASGSMNEQFF

length: 15
size: -
V: TRBV5-1
J: TRBJ2-3
D: -
DNA: TGCGCCAGCAGCATGCGTAGCGGCCTGACAGATACGCAGTATTTT
CDR3: CASSMRSGLTDTQYF

length: 15
size: -
V: TRBV27
J: TRBJ2-3
D: -
DNA: TGTGCCATCAGCAGGGGCGATCAAAACACAGATACGCAGTATTTT
CDR3: CAISRGDQNTDTQYF

length: 15
size: once
V: TRBV6-5
J: TRBJ1-1
D: TRBD1
DNA: TGTGCCAGCAGCCCCTCTCCGGGACAGGGGAGCGGAGCTTTCTTT
CDR3: CASSPSPGQGSGAFF

length: 12
size: -
V: TRBV2
J: TRBJ1-2
D: -
DNA: TGTGCCAGCAGTGAGCCGGGCTATGGCTACACCTTC
CDR3: CASSEPGYGYTF

length: 14
size: once
V: TRBV7-9
J: TRBJ1-3
D: -
DNA: TGTGCCAGCAGCTTGGCGGGCTCTGGAAACACCATATATTTT
CDR3: CASSLAGSGNTIYF

length: 13
size: -
V: TRBV30
J: TRBJ2-1
D: TRBD1
DNA: TGTGCCTGGAGTCTCTCTACAGGGGGAGATCGGTTCTTC
CDR3: CAWSLSTGGDRFF

length: 16
size: -
V: TRBV4-3
J: TRBJ2-2
D: -
DNA: TGCGCCAGCAGCCAAGACAGATTCGCGAACACCGGGGAGCTGTTTTTT
CDR3: CASSQDRFANTGELFF

length: 14
size: -
V: TRBV5-6
J: TRBJ2-4
D: TRBD1
DNA: TGTGCCAGCAGCTTCGGACAGGGAAAGAACATTCAGTACTTC
CDR3: CASSFGQGKNIQYF

length: 13
size: -
V: TRBV10-2
J: TRBJ2-3
D: -
DNA: TGCGCCAGCGCAAACAGGGCCCAAGTTACGCAGTATTTT
CDR3: CASANRAQVTQYF

length: 14
size: -
V: TRBV7-2
J: TRBJ2-7
D: -
DNA: TGTGCCAGCAGCTTAGCGACGGGGACCTACGAGCAGTACTTC
CDR3: CASSLATGTYEQYF

length: 14
size: -
V: TRBV9
J: TRBJ1-1
D: -
DNA: TGTGCCAGCAGCGTAGTCACAGAGAACACTGAAGCTTTCTTT
CDR3: CASSVVTENTEAFF

length: 17
size: -
V: TRBV7-9
J: TRBJ1-2
D: -
DNA: TGTGCCAGCAGCTTGGCGGAGGTTGTCCAGGGGCCTGGTGGCTACACCTTC
CDR3: CASSLAEVVQGPGGYTF